This T cell receptor (beta chain) is from a study of Graves' ophthalmopathy and Graves' hyperthyroidism. General study points: Blood also held most thyroid clonotypes expanded above 0.001 frequency.

This clonotype was found many times. Its antigen remains unidentified. Looked up from germline, CDR1 is LGHNA and CDR2 is YSLEER. Losses at the gene ends were 1 base for V and 5 bases for J; bases not matched to a gene: 4. This CDR3 is 15 amino acids long. Amplification targeted the TCR beta CDR3 regions, with RNA transcripts as the source material. The workflow started with a first-round RT-PCR run with HTBI primers and then moved on to a second-round multiplex PCR. One entry per CDR3 protein, called by TCRdb with MiXCR from the multiplex PCR reads. In the table there are approximately 160,000 distinct CDR3 sequences, around 39% of which are singletons.

The V call is TRBV4-3, the J call TRBJ2-7; 11 bases map to TRBD1. Sequenced sample: peripheral blood. This receptor was taken from a man aged 25 to 40 with Graves' ophthalmopathy. The CDR3 here is CASSQGDRGIDEQYF. The CDR3, as DNA: TGCGCCAGCAGCCAAGGGGACAGGGGGATAGACGAGCAGTACTTC.